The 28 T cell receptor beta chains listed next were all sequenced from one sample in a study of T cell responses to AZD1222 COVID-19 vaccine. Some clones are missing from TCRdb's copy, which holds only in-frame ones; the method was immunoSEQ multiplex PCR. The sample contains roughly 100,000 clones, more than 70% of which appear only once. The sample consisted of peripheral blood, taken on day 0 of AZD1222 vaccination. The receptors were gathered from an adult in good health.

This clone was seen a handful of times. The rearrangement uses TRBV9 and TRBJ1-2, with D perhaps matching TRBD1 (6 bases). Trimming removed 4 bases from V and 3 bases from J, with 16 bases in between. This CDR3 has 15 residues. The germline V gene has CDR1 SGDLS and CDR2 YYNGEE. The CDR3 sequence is CASSLGQRVDYGYTF. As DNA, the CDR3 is TGTGCCAGCAGCCTAGGACAGAGAGTTGACTATGGCTACACCTTC. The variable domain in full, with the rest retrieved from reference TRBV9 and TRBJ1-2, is DSGVTQTPKHLITATGQRVTLRCSPRSGDLSVYWYQQSLDQGLQFLIQYYNGEERAKGNILERFSAQQFPDLHSELNLSSLELGDSALYFCASSLGQRVDYGYTFGSGTRLTVV.

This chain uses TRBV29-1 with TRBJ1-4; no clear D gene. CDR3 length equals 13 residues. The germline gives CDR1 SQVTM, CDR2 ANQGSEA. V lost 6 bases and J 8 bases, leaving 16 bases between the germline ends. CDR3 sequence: CSVRKTVEEKLFF. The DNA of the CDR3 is TGCAGCGTCCGCAAGACGGTGGAAGAAAAACTGTTTTTT.

In DNA form, the CDR3 reads TGCGCCAGCAGTGCCTCCGCCCGGGGGACCCAGTACTTC. Residues: CASSASARGTQYF. The rearrangement links TRBV10-1 to TRBJ2-5; possibly TRBD2 for D (5 bases). Germline CDR1 WNHNN, CDR2 SYGVQD (reference sequence). This CDR3 is built from 13 residues. Trimming cost V 4 bases and J 7 bases, with 13 bases left between them.

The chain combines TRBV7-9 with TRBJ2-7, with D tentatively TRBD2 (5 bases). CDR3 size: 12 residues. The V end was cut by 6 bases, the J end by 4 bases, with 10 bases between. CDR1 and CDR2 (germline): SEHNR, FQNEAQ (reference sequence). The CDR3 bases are TGTGCCAGCAGTCGCAGCGGATACGAGCAGTACTTC. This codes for CASSRSGYEQYF.

CDR3 DNA: TGTGCCAGCAGCCCCGGTCAGACTAGCAGGGGGGAGACCCAGTACTTC. Translation: CASSPGQTSRGETQYF. The chain has TRBV7-2 and TRBJ2-5; either TRBD1 or TRBD2 may fit D (7 bases each). The CDR3 has 16 residues. Germline V gives CDR1 SGHTA, CDR2 FQGNSA. V was trimmed by 5 bases and J by 5 bases, leaving 21 bases between them.

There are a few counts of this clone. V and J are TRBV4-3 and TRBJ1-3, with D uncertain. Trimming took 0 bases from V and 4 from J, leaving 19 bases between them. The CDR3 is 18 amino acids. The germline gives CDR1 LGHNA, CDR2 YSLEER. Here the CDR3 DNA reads TGCGCCAGCAGCCAAGATATTTCCCGTCTGGGAGGCGGAAACACCATATATTTT. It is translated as CASSQDISRLGGGNTIYF.

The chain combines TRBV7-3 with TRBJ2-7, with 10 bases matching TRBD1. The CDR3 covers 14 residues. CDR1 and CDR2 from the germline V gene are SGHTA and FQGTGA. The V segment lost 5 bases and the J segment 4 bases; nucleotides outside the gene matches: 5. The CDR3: CASSPGTGVYEQYF. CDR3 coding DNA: TGTGCCAGCAGCCCCGGGACAGGGGTGTACGAGCAGTACTTC.

The CDR3 is CASRRGLGLQNQPQHF. CDR3 coding DNA: TGTGCCAGCAGAAGGGGCTTAGGGCTTCAAAATCAGCCCCAGCATTTT. V and J are TRBV27 and TRBJ1-5; D may be TRBD1 (5 bases). This CDR3 is 16 amino acids long. The V and J ends lost 6 bases and 4 bases respectively, with 19 bases between them. Germline V gives CDR1 MNHEY, CDR2 SMNVEV (reference sequence).

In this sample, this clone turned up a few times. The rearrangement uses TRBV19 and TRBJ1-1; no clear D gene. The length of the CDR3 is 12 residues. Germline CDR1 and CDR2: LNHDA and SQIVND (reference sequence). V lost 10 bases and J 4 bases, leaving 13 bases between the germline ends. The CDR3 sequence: CATYRGSTEAFF. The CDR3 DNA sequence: TGTGCCACCTACCGAGGTAGCACTGAAGCTTTCTTT.

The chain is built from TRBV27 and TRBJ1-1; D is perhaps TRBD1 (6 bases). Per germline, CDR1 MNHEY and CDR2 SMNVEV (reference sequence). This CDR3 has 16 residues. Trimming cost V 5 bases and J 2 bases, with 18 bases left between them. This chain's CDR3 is CASSKQGEGGNTEAFF. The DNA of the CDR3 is TGTGCCAGCAGTAAACAGGGCGAAGGGGGAAACACTGAAGCTTTCTTT.

The CDR3 DNA is TGTGCCAGCAGCCGGGACAGCCTCGGCTATGGCTACACCTTC. The encoded protein is CASSRDSLGYGYTF. This rearrangement joins TRBV5-4 to TRBJ1-2; 7 bases align to TRBD1. In germline, CDR1 is SGHNT, CDR2 YYREEE (reference sequence). Trimming cost V 4 bases and J 4 bases; bases outside gene matches: 7. CDR3 size: 14 residues.

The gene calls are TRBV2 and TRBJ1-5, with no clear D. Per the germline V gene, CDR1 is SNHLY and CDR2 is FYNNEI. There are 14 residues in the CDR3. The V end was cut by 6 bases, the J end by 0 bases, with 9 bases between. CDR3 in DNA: TGTGCCAGCAGCCCCCTCAGTAGCAATCAGCCCCAGCATTTT. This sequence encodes CASSPLSSNQPQHF.

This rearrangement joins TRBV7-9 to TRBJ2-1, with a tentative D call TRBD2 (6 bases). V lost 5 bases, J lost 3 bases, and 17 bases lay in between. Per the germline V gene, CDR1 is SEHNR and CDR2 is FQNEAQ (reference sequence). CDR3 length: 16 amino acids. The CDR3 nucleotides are TGTGCCAGCAGCAGGACTGTAGGCGGGAACTACAATGAGCAGTTCTTC. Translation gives CASSRTVGGNYNEQFF. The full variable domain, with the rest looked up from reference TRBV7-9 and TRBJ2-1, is DTGVSQNPRHKITKRGQNVTFRCDPISEHNRLYWYRQTLGQGPEFLTYFQNEAQLEKSRLLSDRFSAERPKGSFSTLEIQRTEQGDSAMYLCASSRTVGGNYNEQFFGPGTRLTVL.

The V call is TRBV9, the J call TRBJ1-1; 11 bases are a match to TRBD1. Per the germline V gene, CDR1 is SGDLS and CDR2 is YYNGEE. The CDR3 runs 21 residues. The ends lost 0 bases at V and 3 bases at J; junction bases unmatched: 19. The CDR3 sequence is CASSVGLVNWGQGVADTEAFF. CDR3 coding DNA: TGTGCCAGCAGCGTAGGGCTGGTTAATTGGGGACAGGGGGTAGCGGACACTGAAGCTTTCTTT.

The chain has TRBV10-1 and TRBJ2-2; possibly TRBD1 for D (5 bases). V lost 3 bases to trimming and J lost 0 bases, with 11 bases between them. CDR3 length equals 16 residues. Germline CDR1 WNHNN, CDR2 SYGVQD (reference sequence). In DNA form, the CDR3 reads TGCGCCAGCAGTGATCGGACACGTACGAACACCGGGGAGCTGTTTTTT. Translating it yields CASSDRTRTNTGELFF.

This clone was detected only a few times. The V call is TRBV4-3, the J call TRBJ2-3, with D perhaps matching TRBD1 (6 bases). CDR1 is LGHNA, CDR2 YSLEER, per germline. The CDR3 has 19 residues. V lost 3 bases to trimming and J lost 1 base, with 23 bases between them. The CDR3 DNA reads TGCGCCAGCAGCCAGTCCCCCGGGGACACCCGGTGGGGCACAGATACGCAGTATTTT. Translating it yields CASSQSPGDTRWGTDTQYF.

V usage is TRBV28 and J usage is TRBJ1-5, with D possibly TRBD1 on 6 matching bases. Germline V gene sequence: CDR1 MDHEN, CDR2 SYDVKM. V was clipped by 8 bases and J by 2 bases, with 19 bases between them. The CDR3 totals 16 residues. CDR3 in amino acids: CASCWRTGRGNQPQHF. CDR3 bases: TGTGCCAGCTGCTGGCGAACAGGGAGAGGCAATCAGCCCCAGCATTTT.

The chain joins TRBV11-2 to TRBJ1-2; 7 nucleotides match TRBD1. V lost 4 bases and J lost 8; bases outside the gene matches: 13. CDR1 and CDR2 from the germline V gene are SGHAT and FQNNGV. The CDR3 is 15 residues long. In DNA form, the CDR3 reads TGTGCCAGCAGCTCTCACAGGGGACGAGGGGAGGGCTACACCTTC. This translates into CASSSHRGRGEGYTF. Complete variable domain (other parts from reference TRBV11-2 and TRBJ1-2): EAGVAQSPRYKIIEKRQSVAFWCNPISGHATLYWYQQILGQGPKLLIQFQNNGVVDDSQLPKDRFSAERLKGVDSTLKIQPAKLEDSAVYLCASSSHRGRGEGYTFGSGTRLTVV.

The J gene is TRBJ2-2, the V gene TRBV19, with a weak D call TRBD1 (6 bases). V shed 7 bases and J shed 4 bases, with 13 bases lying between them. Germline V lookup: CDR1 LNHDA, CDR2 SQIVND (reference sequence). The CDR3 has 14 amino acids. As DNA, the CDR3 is TGTGCCAGTACCGTACAGGGTTCCACCGGGGAGCTGTTTTTT. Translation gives CASTVQGSTGELFF. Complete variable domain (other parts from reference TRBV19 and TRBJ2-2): DGGITQSPKYLFRKEGQNVTLSCEQNLNHDAMYWYRQDPGQGLRLIYYSQIVNDFQKGDIAEGYSVSREKKESFPLTVTSAQKNPTAFYLCASTVQGSTGELFFGEGSRLTVL.

The CDR3 region is CASSETSPGPSSYEQYF. The DNA of the CDR3 is TGTGCCAGCAGCGAGACCTCTCCGGGACCGAGCTCCTACGAGCAGTACTTC. V usage is TRBV13 and J usage is TRBJ2-7; D is perhaps TRBD1 or TRBD2 (5 bases each). There are 17 residues in the CDR3. Germline CDR1 and CDR2: PRHDT and FYEKMQ (reference sequence). Trimming shortened V by 5 bases and J by 0 bases, and 20 bases separated the two germline ends. Using reference TRBV13 and TRBJ2-7 for the parts outside the CDR3, the full variable domain is AAGVIQSPRHLIKEKRETATLKCYPIPRHDTVYWYQQGPGQDPQFLISFYEKMQSDKGSIPDRFSAQQFSDYHSELNMSSLELGDSALYFCASSETSPGPSSYEQYFGPGTRLTVT.

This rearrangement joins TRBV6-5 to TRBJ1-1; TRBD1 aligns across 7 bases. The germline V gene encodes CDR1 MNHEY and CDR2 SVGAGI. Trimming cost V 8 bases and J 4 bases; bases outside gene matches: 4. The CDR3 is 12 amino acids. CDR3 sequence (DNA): TGTGCCAGCCTCGCAGGGGGCACTGAAGCTTTCTTT. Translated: CASLAGGTEAFF.

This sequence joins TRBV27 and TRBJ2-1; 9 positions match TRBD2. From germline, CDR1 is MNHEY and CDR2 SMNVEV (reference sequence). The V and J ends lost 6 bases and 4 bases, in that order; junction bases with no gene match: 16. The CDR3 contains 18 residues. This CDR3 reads CASRILYSGTSRYNEQFF. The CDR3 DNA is TGTGCCAGCAGAATACTCTACTCCGGGACTAGCAGGTACAATGAGCAGTTCTTC.

CDR3 amino acids: CASRPLTVGRSSTEAFF. The CDR3 region has the DNA TGTGCCAGCAGGCCATTAACAGTGGGGAGAAGTTCCACTGAAGCTTTCTTT. The V gene is TRBV27, the J gene TRBJ1-1; no clear D gene. The V gene's germline CDR1 is MNHEY and CDR2 SMNVEV (reference sequence). Trimming removed 6 bases at V and 4 bases at J, with 24 bases between. The CDR3 runs 17 residues.

For the CDR3, the DNA is TGTGCCAGCAGCGTAGCTGATGTTAGCGGGAGTTCCGCAGATACGCAGTATTTT. This translates into CASSVADVSGSSADTQYF. V usage is TRBV9 and J usage is TRBJ2-3; 9 bases are shared with TRBD2. CDR1 and CDR2 from the germline V gene are SGDLS and YYNGEE. This CDR3 region has 18 residues. The ends lost 0 bases at V and 4 bases at J; junction bases unmatched: 12.

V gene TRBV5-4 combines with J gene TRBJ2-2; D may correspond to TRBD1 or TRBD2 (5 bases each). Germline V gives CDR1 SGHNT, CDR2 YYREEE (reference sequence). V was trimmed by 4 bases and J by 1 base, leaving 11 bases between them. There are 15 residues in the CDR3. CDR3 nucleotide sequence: TGTGCCAGCAGCACCGGGACCCAGAACACCGGGGAGCTGTTTTTT. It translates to CASSTGTQNTGELFF.

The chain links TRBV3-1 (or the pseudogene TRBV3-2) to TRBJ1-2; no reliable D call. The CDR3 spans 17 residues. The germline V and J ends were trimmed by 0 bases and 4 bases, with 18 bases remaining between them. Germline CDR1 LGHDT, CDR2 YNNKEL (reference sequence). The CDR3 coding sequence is TGTGCCAGCAGCCAAGAAGGTACCTTTTTCGGGTCCTATGGCTACACCTTC. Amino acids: CASSQEGTFFGSYGYTF.

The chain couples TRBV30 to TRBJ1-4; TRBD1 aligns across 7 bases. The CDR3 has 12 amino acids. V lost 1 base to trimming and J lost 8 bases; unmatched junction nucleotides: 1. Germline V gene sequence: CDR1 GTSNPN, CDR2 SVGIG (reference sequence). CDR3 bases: TGTGCCTGGAGTGAGACAGGGGAAAAACTGTTTTTT. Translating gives CAWSETGEKLFF.

CDR3 region: CASSNGEAGGYEQYF. The CDR3 DNA reads as TGTGCCAGTAGTAATGGGGAAGCGGGAGGCTACGAGCAGTACTTC. The chain employs TRBV19 and TRBJ2-7; TRBD2 matches at 9 bases. The length of the CDR3 is 15 residues. With V trimmed by 4 bases and J by 3 bases, 7 bases remained unmatched. In germline, CDR1 is LNHDA, CDR2 SQIVND (reference sequence).